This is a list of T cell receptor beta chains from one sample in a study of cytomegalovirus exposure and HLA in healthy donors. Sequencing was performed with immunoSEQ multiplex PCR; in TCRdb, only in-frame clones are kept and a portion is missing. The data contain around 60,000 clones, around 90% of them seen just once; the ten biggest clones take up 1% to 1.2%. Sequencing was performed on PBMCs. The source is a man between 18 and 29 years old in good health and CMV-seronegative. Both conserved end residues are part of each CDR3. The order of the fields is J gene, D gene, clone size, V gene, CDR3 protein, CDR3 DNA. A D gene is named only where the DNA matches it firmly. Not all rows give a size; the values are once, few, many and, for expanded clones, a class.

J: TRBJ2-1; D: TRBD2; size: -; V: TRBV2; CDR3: CASRVAGSYNEQFF; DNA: TGTGCCAGCAGGGTAGCGGGCTCCTACAATGAGCAGTTCTTC
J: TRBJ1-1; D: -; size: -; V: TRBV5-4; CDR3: CASSPTGHRGVEAFF; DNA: TGTGCCAGCAGCCCAACGGGTCATCGGGGAGTAGAAGCTTTCTTT
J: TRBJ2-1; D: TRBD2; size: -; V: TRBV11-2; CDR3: CASSPLAGGGNEQFF; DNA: TGTGCCAGCAGCCCACTAGCGGGAGGTGGTAATGAGCAGTTCTTC
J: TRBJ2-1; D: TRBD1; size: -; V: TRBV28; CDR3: CASSPGQGANEQFF; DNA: TGTGCCAGCAGCCCAGGACAGGGGGCCAATGAGCAGTTCTTC
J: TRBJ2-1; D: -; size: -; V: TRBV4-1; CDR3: CASSQTTPGETHNEQFF; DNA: TGCGCCAGCAGCCAAACAACACCGGGGGAAACCCACAATGAGCAGTTCTTC
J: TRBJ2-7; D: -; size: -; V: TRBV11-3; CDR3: CASSPPGVSLEQYF; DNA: TGTGCCAGCAGTCCCCCAGGGGTCTCACTCGAGCAGTACTTC
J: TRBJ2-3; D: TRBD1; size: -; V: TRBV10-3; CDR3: CAISETDRGTDTQYF; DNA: TGTGCCATCAGTGAGACGGACAGGGGCACAGATACGCAGTATTTT
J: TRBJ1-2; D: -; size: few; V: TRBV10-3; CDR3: CAIMFDQDYGYTF; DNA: TGTGCCATCATGTTCGACCAGGACTATGGCTACACCTTC
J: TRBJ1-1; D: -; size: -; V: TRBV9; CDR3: CASSALRGTEAFF; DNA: TGTGCCAGCAGCGCCCTCCGAGGCACTGAAGCTTTCTTT
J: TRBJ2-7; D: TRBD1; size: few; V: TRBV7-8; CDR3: CASSSPRTGGSEQYF; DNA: TGTGCCAGCAGCTCCCCGAGGACAGGGGGCTCCGAGCAGTACTTC
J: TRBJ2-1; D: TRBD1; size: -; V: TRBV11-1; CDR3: CASSAIQGANEQFF; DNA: TGTGCCAGCAGCGCCATACAGGGGGCTAATGAGCAGTTCTTC
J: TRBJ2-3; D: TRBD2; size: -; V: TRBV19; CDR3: CASSISGRGLAGGSQYF; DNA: TGTGCCAGTAGTATATCGGGCAGGGGACTAGCGGGGGGATCGCAGTATTTT
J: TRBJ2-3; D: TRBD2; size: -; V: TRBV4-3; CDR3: CASSQVPLAGGNTDTQYF; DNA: TGCGCCAGCAGCCAAGTCCCCCTAGCGGGAGGAAACACAGATACGCAGTATTTT
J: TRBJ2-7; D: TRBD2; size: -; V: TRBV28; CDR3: CASSPGTSGSYEQYF; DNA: TGTGCCAGCAGTCCCGGGACTAGCGGGAGCTACGAGCAGTACTTC
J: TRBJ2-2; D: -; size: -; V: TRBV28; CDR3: CASRKMDRNTGELFF; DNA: TGTGCCAGCAGAAAAATGGACAGGAACACCGGGGAGCTGTTTTTT
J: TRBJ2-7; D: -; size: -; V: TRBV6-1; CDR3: CASSESGYYEQYF; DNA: TGTGCCAGCAGTGAATCAGGGTACTACGAGCAGTACTTC
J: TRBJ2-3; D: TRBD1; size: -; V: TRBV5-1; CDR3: CASRPDRNTDTQYF; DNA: TGCGCCAGCAGACCGGACAGGAACACAGATACGCAGTATTTT
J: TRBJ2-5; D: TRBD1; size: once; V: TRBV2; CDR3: CASDGGQGGETQYF; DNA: TGTGCCAGCGATGGAGGACAGGGAGGAGAGACCCAGTACTTC
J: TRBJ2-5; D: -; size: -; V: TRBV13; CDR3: CASSLRSGIGETQYF; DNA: TGTGCCAGCAGCTTACGGTCAGGTATAGGAGAGACCCAGTACTTC
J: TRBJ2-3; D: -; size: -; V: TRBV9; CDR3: CASGRASTDTQYF; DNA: TGTGCCAGCGGGCGGGCTAGCACAGATACGCAGTATTTT
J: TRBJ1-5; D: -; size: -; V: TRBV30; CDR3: CAWSVSGRNNQPQHF; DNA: TGTGCCTGGAGTGTATCTGGCAGAAACAATCAGCCCCAGCATTTT
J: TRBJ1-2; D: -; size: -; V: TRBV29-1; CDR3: CSVEGGLVYGYTF; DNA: TGCAGCGTTGAAGGAGGTTTGGTATATGGCTACACCTTC
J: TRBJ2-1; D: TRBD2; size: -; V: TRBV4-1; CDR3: CASSQEGGVLFF; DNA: TGCGCCAGCAGCCAAGAGGGAGGGGTTCTGTTCTTC
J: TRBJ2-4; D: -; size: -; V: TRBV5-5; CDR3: CASSPGLTRTLAKNIQYF; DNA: TGTGCCAGCAGCCCCGGACTAACCAGGACATTAGCCAAAAACATTCAGTACTTC
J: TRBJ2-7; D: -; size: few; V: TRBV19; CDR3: CASTIGRGAHEQYF; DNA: TGTGCCAGTACCATAGGACGGGGGGCCCACGAGCAGTACTTC
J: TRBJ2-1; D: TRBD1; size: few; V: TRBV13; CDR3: CASSNRDRVRNEQFF; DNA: TGTGCCAGCAGCAACCGGGACAGGGTAAGGAATGAGCAGTTCTTC
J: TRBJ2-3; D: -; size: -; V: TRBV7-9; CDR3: CASSLRTGGTDTQYF; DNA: TGTGCCAGCAGCCTGCGCACGGGCGGGACAGATACGCAGTATTTT
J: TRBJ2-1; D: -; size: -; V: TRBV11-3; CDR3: CASSGGTNEQFF; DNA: TGTGCCAGCAGCGGGGGGACCAATGAGCAGTTCTTC
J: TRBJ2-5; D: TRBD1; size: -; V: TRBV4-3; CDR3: CASSQNRGEETQYF; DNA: TGCGCCAGCAGCCAAAACAGGGGAGAGGAGACCCAGTACTTC
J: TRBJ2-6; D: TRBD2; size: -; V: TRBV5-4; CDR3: CASSPISGSEPGANVLTF; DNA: TGTGCCAGCAGCCCCATTAGCGGGAGTGAGCCTGGGGCCAACGTCCTGACTTTC